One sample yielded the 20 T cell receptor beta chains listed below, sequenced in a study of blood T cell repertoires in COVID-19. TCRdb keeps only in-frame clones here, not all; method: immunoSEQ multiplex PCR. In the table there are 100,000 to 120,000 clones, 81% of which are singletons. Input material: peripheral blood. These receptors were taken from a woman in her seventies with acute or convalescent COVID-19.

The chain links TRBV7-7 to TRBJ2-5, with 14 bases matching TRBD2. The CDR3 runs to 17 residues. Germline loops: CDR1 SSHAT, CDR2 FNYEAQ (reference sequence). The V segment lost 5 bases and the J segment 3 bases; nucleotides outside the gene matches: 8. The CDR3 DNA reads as TGTGCCAGCAGCCTACGACTAGCGGGGGGGCCAGAAGAGACCCAGTACTTC. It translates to CASSLRLAGGPEETQYF.

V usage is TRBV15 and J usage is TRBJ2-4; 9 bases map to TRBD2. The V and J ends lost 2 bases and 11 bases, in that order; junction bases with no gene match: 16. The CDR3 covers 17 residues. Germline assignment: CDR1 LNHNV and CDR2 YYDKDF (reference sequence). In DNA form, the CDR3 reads TGTGCCACCAGCAGACCTTCGGACGGGGCGGGGGGGGGAGTTCAGTACTTC. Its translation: CATSRPSDGAGGGVQYF. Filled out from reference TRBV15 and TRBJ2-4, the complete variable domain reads DAMVIQNPRYQVTQFGKPVTLSCSQTLNHNVMYWYQQKSSQAPKLLFHYYDKDFNNEADTPDNFQSRRPNTSFCFLDIRSPGLGDTAMYLCATSRPSDGAGGGVQYFGAGTRLSVL.

This CDR3 is CASSPLAGGSGELFF. In nucleotides, the CDR3 is TGTGCCAGCAGCCCCTTAGCGGGAGGGAGCGGGGAGCTGTTTTTT. The J gene is TRBJ2-2, the V gene TRBV7-3; TRBD2 aligns across 11 bases. This CDR3 has 15 amino acids. Germline V gene data show CDR1 as SGHTA and CDR2 as FQGTGA. After removal of 5 bases from V and 7 bases from J, the junction contained 6 bases not matched to a gene.

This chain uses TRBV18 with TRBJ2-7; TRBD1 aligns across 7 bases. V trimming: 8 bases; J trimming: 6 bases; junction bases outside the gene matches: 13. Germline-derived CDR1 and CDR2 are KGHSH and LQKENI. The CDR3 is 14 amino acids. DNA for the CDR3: TGTGCCAGCCGTGAACCTCGGACAGGTGGCGAGCAGTACTTC. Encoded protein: CASREPRTGGEQYF.

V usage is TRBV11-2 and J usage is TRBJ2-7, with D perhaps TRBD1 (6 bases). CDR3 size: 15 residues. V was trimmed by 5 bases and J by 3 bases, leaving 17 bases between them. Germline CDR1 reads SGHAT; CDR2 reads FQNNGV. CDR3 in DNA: TGTGCCAGCAGCCCCGGGATACAGGGTCACTACGAGCAGTACTTC. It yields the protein CASSPGIQGHYEQYF. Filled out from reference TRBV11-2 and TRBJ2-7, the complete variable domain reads EAGVAQSPRYKIIEKRQSVAFWCNPISGHATLYWYQQILGQGPKLLIQFQNNGVVDDSQLPKDRFSAERLKGVDSTLKIQPAKLEDSAVYLCASSPGIQGHYEQYFGPGTRLTVT.

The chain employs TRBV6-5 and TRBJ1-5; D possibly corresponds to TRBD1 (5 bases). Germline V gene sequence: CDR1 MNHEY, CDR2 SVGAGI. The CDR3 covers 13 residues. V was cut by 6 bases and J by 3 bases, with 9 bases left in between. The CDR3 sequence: CASSRTPNQPQHF. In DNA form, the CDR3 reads TGTGCCAGCAGCCGGACACCCAATCAGCCCCAGCATTTT.

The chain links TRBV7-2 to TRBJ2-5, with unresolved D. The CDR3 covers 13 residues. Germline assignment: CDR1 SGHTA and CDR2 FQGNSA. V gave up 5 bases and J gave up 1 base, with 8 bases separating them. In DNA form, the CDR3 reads TGTGCCAGCAGCCCCCAACTCCAAGAGACCCAGTACTTC. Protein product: CASSPQLQETQYF. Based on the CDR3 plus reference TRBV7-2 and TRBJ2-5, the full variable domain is GAGVSQSPSNKVTEKGKDVELRCDPISGHTALYWYRQSLGQGLEFLIYFQGNSAPDKSGLPSDRFSAERTGGSVSTLTIQRTQQEDSAVYLCASSPQLQETQYFGPGTRLLVL.

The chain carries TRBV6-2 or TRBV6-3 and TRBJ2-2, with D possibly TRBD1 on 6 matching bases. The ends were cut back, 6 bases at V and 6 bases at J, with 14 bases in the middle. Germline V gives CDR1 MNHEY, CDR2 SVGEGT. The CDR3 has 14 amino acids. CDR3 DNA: TGTGCCAGCAGGCCTACAGGGAATGCCGGGGAGCTGTTTTTT. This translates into CASRPTGNAGELFF.

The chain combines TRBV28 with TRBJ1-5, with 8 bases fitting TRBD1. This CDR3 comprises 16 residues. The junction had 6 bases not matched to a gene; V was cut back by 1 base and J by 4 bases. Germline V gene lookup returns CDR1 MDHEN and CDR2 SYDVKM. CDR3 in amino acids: CASSLFQGAWNQPQHF. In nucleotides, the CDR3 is TGTGCCAGCAGTTTATTCCAGGGGGCGTGGAATCAGCCCCAGCATTTT. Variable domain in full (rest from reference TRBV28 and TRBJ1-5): DVKVTQSSRYLVKRTGEKVFLECVQDMDHENMFWYRQDPGLGLRLIYFSYDVKMKEKGDIPEGYSVSREKKERFSLILESASTNQTSMYLCASSLFQGAWNQPQHFGDGTRLSIL.

CDR3 region: CASSPTSGNTGELFF. The CDR3 nucleotides read TGTGCCAGCAGCCCTACTAGCGGAAACACCGGGGAGCTGTTTTTT. This chain connects TRBV11-2 to TRBJ2-2, with 8 bases that match TRBD2. Germline V gene data show CDR1 as SGHAT and CDR2 as FQNNGV. The CDR3 covers 15 residues. V lost 5 bases to trimming and J lost 2 bases; unmatched junction nucleotides: 4.

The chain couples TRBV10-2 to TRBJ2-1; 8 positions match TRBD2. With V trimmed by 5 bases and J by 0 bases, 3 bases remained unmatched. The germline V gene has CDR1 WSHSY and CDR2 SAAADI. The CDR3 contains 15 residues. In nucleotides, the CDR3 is TGCGCCAGCAGTCGCGGGGGGTTCTCCTACAATGAGCAGTTCTTC. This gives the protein CASSRGGFSYNEQFF.

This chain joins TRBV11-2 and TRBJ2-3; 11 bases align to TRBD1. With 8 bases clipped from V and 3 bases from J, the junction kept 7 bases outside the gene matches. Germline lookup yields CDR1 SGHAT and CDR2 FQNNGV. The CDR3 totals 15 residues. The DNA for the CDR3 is TGTGCCAGCGGCCACGGGACAGGGGGTACAGATACGCAGTATTTT. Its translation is CASGHGTGGTDTQYF.

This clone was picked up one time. CDR3 coding DNA: TGTGCCAGCAGCTTGGAGGGTTGGGGACAAGAGACCCAGTACTTC. It specifies CASSLEGWGQETQYF. J is TRBJ2-5 and V is TRBV11-2; possible D gene TRBD2, 6 bases. CDR1 SGHAT and CDR2 FQNNGV come from the germline V gene. This CDR3 is 15 amino acids long. V was pared by 3 bases and J by 2 bases, with 13 bases between.

DNA of the CDR3: TGTGCCATCACGGGCCGACAGGGGAATTTACAGTACTTC. Translated, it gives CAITGRQGNLQYF. This chain joins TRBV10-3 and TRBJ2-7; TRBD1 aligns across 8 bases. CDR3 length equals 13 residues. Germline lookup yields CDR1 ENHRY and CDR2 SYGVKD. Trimming took 7 bases from V and 10 from J; bases not matched to a gene: 12.

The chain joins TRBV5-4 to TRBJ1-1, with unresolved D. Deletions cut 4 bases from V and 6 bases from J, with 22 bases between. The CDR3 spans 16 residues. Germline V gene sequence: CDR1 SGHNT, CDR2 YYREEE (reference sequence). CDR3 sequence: CASSRPNGSPDSEAFF. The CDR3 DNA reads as TGTGCCAGCAGCCGACCTAACGGGTCCCCAGACTCTGAAGCTTTCTTT. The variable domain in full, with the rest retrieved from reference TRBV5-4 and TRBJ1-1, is ETGVTQSPTHLIKTRGQQVTLRCSSQSGHNTVSWYQQALGQGPQFIFQYYREEENGRGNFPPRFSGLQFPNYSSELNVNALELDDSALYLCASSRPNGSPDSEAFFGQGTRLTVV.

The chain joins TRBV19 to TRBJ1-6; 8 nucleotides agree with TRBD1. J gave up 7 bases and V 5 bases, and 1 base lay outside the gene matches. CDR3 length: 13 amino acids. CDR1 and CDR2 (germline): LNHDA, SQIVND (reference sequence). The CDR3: CASSQGANSPLHF. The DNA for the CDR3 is TGTGCCAGTAGTCAGGGGGCCAATTCACCCCTCCACTTT.

CDR3: CASWDSGDGTDTQYF. CDR3 nucleotide sequence: TGCGCCAGCTGGGATAGCGGGGACGGCACAGATACGCAGTATTTT. The chain employs TRBV10-2 and TRBJ2-3; TRBD2 matches at 8 bases. Looked up from germline, CDR1 is WSHSY and CDR2 is SAAADI. V lost 8 bases, J lost 1 base, and 8 bases stayed unmatched. The CDR3 is 15 amino acids.

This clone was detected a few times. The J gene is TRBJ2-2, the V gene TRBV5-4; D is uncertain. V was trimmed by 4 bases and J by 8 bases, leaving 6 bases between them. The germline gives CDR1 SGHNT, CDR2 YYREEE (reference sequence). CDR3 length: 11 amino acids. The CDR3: CASSTIGELFF. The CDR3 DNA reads TGTGCCAGCAGCACAATAGGGGAGCTGTTTTTT.

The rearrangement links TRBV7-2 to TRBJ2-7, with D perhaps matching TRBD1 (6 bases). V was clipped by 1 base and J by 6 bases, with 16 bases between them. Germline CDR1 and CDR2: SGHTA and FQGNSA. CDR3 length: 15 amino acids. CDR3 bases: TGTGCCAGCAGCTTAGGACAACAGGGTACGAGCGAGCAGTACTTC. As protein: CASSLGQQGTSEQYF.

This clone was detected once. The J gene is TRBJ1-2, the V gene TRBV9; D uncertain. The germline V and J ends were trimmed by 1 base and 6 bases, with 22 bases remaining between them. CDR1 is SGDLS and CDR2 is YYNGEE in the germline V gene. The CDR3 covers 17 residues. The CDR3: CASSVRSNLDWEDGYTF. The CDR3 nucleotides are TGTGCCAGCAGCGTAAGATCTAATTTGGACTGGGAGGATGGCTACACCTTC.